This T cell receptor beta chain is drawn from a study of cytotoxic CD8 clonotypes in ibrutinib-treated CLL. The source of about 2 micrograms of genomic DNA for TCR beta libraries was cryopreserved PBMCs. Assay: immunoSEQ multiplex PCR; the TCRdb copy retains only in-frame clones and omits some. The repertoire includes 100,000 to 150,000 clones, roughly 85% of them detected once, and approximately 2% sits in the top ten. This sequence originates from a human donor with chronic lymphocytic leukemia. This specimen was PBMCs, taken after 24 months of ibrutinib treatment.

CDR3 nucleotides: TGCGCCAGCAGCTTGTCCGACAATTCACCCCTCCACTTT. The encoded protein is CASSLSDNSPLHF. The chain carries TRBV5-1 and TRBJ1-6; D call uncertain. CDR3 length equals 13 residues. Germline V gene data show CDR1 as SGHRS and CDR2 as YFSETQ. Between the trimmed V and J ends, which lost 1 base and 7 bases, there was a span of 6 bases.